The 13 T cell receptor beta chains presented below share a single source sample, sequenced in a study of memory B cells and T cells in multiple sclerosis. This table comes from immunoSEQ multiplex PCR, and its TCRdb copy is limited to in-frame clones, with some not included. The sample shows 40,000 to 50,000 clones, about 80% of them seen only once. Antigens of these TCRs are unknown. Stimulus-free culture yielded autoproliferating CFSE-dim and non-proliferating CFSE-high T cells, each sequenced separately. 40 million to 50 million CFSE-labeled PBMCs were cultured less than eight days unstimulated, then replicate wells were pooled. The sequencing sample was made of PBMCs from blood kept in culture. The source is a human donor with multiple sclerosis.

This clone was seen a single time. The chain uses TRBV5-1 and TRBJ2-3; D possibly corresponds to TRBD1 (5 bases). In germline, CDR1 is SGHRS, CDR2 YFSETQ. There are 14 residues in the CDR3. With 2 bases removed from V and 3 bases from J, the gap between germline ends came to 10 bases. Written as DNA, the CDR3 is TGCGCCAGCAGCTTCGACCGACAGACAGATACGCAGTATTTT. Its protein is CASSFDRQTDTQYF.

The V and J genes are TRBV6-6 and TRBJ1-1; D not resolved. The CDR3 spans 14 residues. V was clipped by 2 bases and J by 6 bases, with 13 bases between them. Looked up from germline, CDR1 is MNHNY and CDR2 is SVGAGI (reference sequence). The CDR3 DNA reads TGTGCCAGCAGTTACACAGTTCGGGTCTCTGAAGCTTTCTTT. Translating it yields CASSYTVRVSEAFF.

The V and J genes are TRBV5-1 and TRBJ2-5; D not certain. The length of the CDR3 is 14 residues. V lost 3 bases, J lost 1 base, and 10 bases lay in between. Germline assignment: CDR1 SGHRS and CDR2 YFSETQ. The CDR3 is CASSYLSIQETQYF. The CDR3 nucleotides are TGCGCCAGCAGCTACCTCTCAATCCAAGAGACCCAGTACTTC.

V is TRBV25-1 and J is TRBJ2-1; TRBD2 matches at 8 bases. The V and J ends lost 4 bases and 2 bases, in that order; junction bases with no gene match: 4. This CDR3 region has 15 residues. Germline V gene sequence: CDR1 MGHDK, CDR2 SYGVNS. This chain's CDR3 is CASSGGGYAYNEQFF. The CDR3 DNA is TGTGCCAGCAGTGGCGGGGGGTATGCCTACAATGAGCAGTTCTTC.

The chain links TRBV4-1 to TRBJ2-2; TRBD1 is a possible D gene (5 bases). With 8 bases removed from V and 3 bases from J, the gap between germline ends came to 13 bases. This CDR3 comprises 14 residues. CDR1 is MGHRA and CDR2 is YSYEKL in the germline V gene. The chain's CDR3 is CASSRQGYTGELFF. CDR3 in DNA: TGCGCCAGCTCCCGGCAGGGCTACACCGGGGAGCTGTTTTTT.

Of note for this clone: Other nucleotide sequences from this sample produce the same CDR3. The chain recombines TRBV30 with TRBJ1-1, with TRBD1 identical over 9 bases. This CDR3 contains 15 residues. The ends lost 3 bases at V and 0 bases at J; junction bases unmatched: 5. Germline lookup yields CDR1 GTSNPN and CDR2 SVGIG (reference sequence). CDR3 sequence: CAWRGQGYMNTEAFF. For the CDR3, the DNA is TGTGCCTGGAGGGGACAGGGATACATGAACACTGAAGCTTTCTTT.

The rearrangement joins TRBV5-1 to TRBJ2-7; a weak D match, TRBD2 (6 bases). This CDR3 is 13 amino acids long. The germline V gene encodes CDR1 SGHRS and CDR2 YFSETQ. Trimming stripped 0 bases from V and 5 bases from J, with 9 bases between. The CDR3 region is CASSLGPGDEQYF. In nucleotides, the CDR3 is TGCGCCAGCAGCTTGGGCCCGGGGGACGAGCAGTACTTC.

V usage is TRBV5-1 and J usage is TRBJ2-1; 12 nucleotides line up with TRBD1. V lost 0 bases, J lost 7 bases, and 5 bases stayed unmatched. This CDR3 has 16 residues. CDR1 and CDR2 from the germline V gene are SGHRS and YFSETQ. The CDR3 loop is CASSLAGQGAWNEQFF. CDR3 in DNA: TGCGCCAGCAGCTTGGCGGGACAGGGGGCTTGGAATGAGCAGTTCTTC.

This clone was detected only a few times. The chain links TRBV6-7 to TRBJ2-1; 10 nucleotides match TRBD2. TRBV6-7 is labeled an ORF, and its function is uncertain. The CDR3 is made up of 15 amino acids. The ends lost 6 bases at V and 7 bases at J; junction bases unmatched: 9. The CDR3 DNA sequence: TGTGCCAGCAGACTCGGTAAGCGGGGGGGGAATGAGCAGTTCTTC. Its protein is CASRLGKRGGNEQFF.

The gene calls are TRBV4-2 and TRBJ2-5, with D maybe TRBD1 (6 bases). The CDR3 extends over 16 amino acids. Germline V gene data show CDR1 as LGHNA and CDR2 as YNFKEQ. V lost 3 bases and J 5 bases, leaving 19 bases between the germline ends. The CDR3 sequence: CASSQAVRSQGETQYF. CDR3 DNA: TGTGCCAGCAGCCAGGCGGTCCGCAGTCAGGGGGAGACCCAGTACTTC.

This clone was observed a few times. V and J are TRBV19 and TRBJ1-5; D not resolved. The V end lost 3 bases, the J end lost 7 bases, and 16 bases lay between the germline ends. The CDR3 has 15 residues. CDR1 LNHDA and CDR2 SQIVND come from the germline V gene (reference sequence). CDR3 nucleotide sequence: TGTGCCAGTAGTATCGCCGGTTCGGGAAGGCAGCCCCAGCATTTT. Translating gives CASSIAGSGRQPQHF.

This sequence joins TRBV10-2 and TRBJ2-7; D call uncertain. The CDR3 has 14 residues. CDR1 and CDR2 (germline): WSHSY, SAAADI. V lost 3 bases, J lost 0 bases, and 9 bases lay in between. The DNA of the CDR3 is TGCGCCAGCAGTGAACAGTCCTACTCCTACGAGCAGTACTTC. Encoded protein: CASSEQSYSYEQYF.

This chain joins TRBV6-5 and TRBJ1-1; TRBD1 might be the D (6 bases). CDR3 size: 14 residues. Between the trimmed V and J ends, which lost 0 bases and 3 bases, there was a span of 8 bases. Germline V lookup: CDR1 MNHEY, CDR2 SVGAGI. The CDR3 sequence is CASSYSGGDTEAFF. The CDR3, as DNA: TGTGCCAGCAGTTACTCAGGGGGTGACACTGAAGCTTTCTTT.